This TCR beta chain was recovered during a study of shared clonotypes between healthy human individuals. Overall study: Used for every donor were three CD4 naive, three CD4 memory, two CD8 naive and one CD8 memory plate.

V lost 8 bases and J 5 bases, leaving 14 bases between the germline ends. This CDR3 contains 13 residues. CDR1 and CDR2 (germline): MDHEN, SYDVKM. CD45RA+ naive and CD45RA-negative memory subsets were separated from CD4+ cells. Study-wide findings and caveats: On the whole, naive subsets had larger estimated richness than memory subsets had.

A note on this clone: Its target is not known.

Every subset had its genomic DNA shared out evenly among several immunoSEQ plates. The protocol was immunoSEQ multiplex PCR, while the TCRdb copy is restricted to in-frame clones and leaves out a portion. The sample records 300,000 to 400,000 clones, 73% being singletons. The chain is built from TRBV28 and TRBJ2-3; D may correspond to TRBD1 or TRBD2 (5 bases each). Material: memory CD4+ T cells sorted from blood. The subset here: CD45RA-negative fraction. This clonotype originated in a man aged 25-45 years in good health. Here the CDR3 DNA reads TGTGCCAGCTGGGACCCAGGCGGAGATACGCAGTATTTT. Translation gives CASWDPGGDTQYF. The variable domain in full, with the rest retrieved from reference TRBV28 and TRBJ2-3, is DVKVTQSSRYLVKRTGEKVFLECVQDMDHENMFWYRQDPGLGLRLIYFSYDVKMKEKGDIPEGYSVSREKKERFSLILESASTNQTSMYLCASWDPGGDTQYFGPGTRLTVL.